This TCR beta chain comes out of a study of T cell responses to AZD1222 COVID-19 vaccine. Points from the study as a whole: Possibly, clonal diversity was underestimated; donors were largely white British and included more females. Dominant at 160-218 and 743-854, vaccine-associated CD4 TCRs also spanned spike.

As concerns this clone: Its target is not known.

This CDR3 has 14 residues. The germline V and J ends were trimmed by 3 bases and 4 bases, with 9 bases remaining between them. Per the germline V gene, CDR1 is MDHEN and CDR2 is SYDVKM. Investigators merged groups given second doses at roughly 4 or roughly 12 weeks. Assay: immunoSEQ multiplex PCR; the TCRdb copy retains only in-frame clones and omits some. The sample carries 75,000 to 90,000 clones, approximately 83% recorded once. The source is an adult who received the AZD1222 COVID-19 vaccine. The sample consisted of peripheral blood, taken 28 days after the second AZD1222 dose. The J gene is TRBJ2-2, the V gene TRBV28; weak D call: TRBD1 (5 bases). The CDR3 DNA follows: TGTGCCAGCAGTTTGACAGCATTCACCGGGGAGCTGTTTTTT. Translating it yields CASSLTAFTGELFF.